These 10 T cell receptor beta chains came from one sample sequenced in a study of graft-versus-host responses after intestinal transplantation. Produced via immunoSEQ multiplex PCR; TCRdb's table is partial and in-frame only. The repertoire has tens of thousands of clones, 85% to 95% of them found once; the top ten carry 43%. The source was PBMCs, collected roughly 260 days after intestinal transplant. These receptors were obtained from a human patient who received an intestinal transplant, so some T cells may come from the graft donor.

This sequence joins TRBV27 and TRBJ2-3; D gene ambiguous. From germline, CDR1 is MNHEY and CDR2 SMNVEV (reference sequence). The V gene lost 5 bases and the J gene lost 0 bases, with 12 bases spanning the gap. This CDR3 region has 15 residues. This CDR3 is CASSPSPISTDTQYF. The CDR3 nucleotides are TGTGCCAGCAGTCCCTCCCCAATTAGCACAGATACGCAGTATTTT.

The CDR3 is CASSLLSGRGNEQFF. In nucleotides, the CDR3 is TGTGCCAGCAGCCTCCTTAGCGGGAGGGGCAATGAGCAGTTCTTC. This sequence joins TRBV7-9 and TRBJ2-1, with 11 bases fitting TRBD2. This CDR3 comprises 15 residues. Trimming removed 5 bases from V and 6 bases from J; junction bases left unmatched: 6. Germline CDR1 reads SEHNR; CDR2 reads FQNEAQ (reference sequence).

The V gene is TRBV6-5, the J gene TRBJ1-3; D unresolved. The V gene's germline CDR1 is MNHEY and CDR2 SVGAGI. The CDR3 has 15 amino acids. Trimming shortened V by 0 bases and J by 8 bases, and 14 bases separated the two germline ends. CDR3 residues: CASSYSTRFRDTIYF. CDR3 DNA sequence: TGTGCCAGCAGTTACTCGACAAGGTTTAGGGACACCATATATTTT.

The chain uses TRBV15 and TRBJ1-1, with D unclear. Germline assignment: CDR1 LNHNV and CDR2 YYDKDF (reference sequence). This CDR3 contains 13 residues. Trimming left V 1 base short and J 5 bases short, with 8 bases between. The CDR3 sequence: CATSRVIGTEAFF. CDR3 coding DNA: TGTGCCACCAGCAGAGTAATAGGGACTGAAGCTTTCTTT.

The chain is built from TRBV11-2 and TRBJ2-7; D possibly matches TRBD1 or TRBD2 (5 bases each). This CDR3 has 14 amino acids. The germline CDR1 and CDR2 sequences are SGHAT and FQNNGV. With 5 bases removed from V and 4 bases from J, the gap between germline ends came to 15 bases. The CDR3 DNA is TGTGCCAGCAGCCCCTTTAGGGGACGGTACGAGCAGTACTTC. It encodes CASSPFRGRYEQYF.

The V and J genes are TRBV13 and TRBJ1-1; D gene unclear. The germline V and J ends were trimmed by 4 bases and 3 bases, with 15 bases remaining between them. Germline V gene data show CDR1 as PRHDT and CDR2 as FYEKMQ (reference sequence). This CDR3 region has 15 residues. This chain's CDR3 is CASSSTPAGYTEAFF. The DNA for the CDR3 is TGTGCCAGCAGCTCCACTCCGGCAGGTTACACTGAAGCTTTCTTT.

The V and J genes are TRBV7-3 and TRBJ2-1; 12 bases map to TRBD2. The germline V gene has CDR1 SGHTA and CDR2 FQGTGA. The junction had 8 bases not matched to a gene; V was cut back by 7 bases and J by 7 bases. The length of the CDR3 is 15 residues. CDR3 DNA sequence: TGTGCCAGCAACTCCCTACTAGCGGGAGGTAATGAGCAGTTCTTC. Protein: CASNSLLAGGNEQFF.

The rearrangement joins TRBV7-6 to TRBJ2-6; 7 nucleotides match TRBD2. In germline, CDR1 is SGHVS, CDR2 FNYEAQ. The CDR3 length is 20 residues. V lost 0 bases to trimming and J lost 6 bases; unmatched junction nucleotides: 17. CDR3 sequence: CASSLAETLASRGEANVLTF. The CDR3 DNA is TGTGCCAGCAGCTTAGCTGAAACACTAGCGTCACGTGGAGAGGCCAACGTCCTGACTTTC.

The sample holds one count of this clone. A far larger clone is only one base removed, so a read error is likely. Other DNA sequences within the sample encode an identical CDR3. The chain has TRBV28 and TRBJ2-7; no definite D call. CDR3 length: 11 amino acids. CDR1 and CDR2 from the germline V gene are MDHEN and SYDVKM. Trimming left V 3 bases short and J 3 bases short, with 3 bases between. CDR3 sequence (DNA): TGTGCCAGCAGTTTCGGCTACGAGCAGTACTTC. Its protein product is CASSFGYEQYF. The full variable domain, completed using reference TRBV28 and TRBJ2-7, is DVKVTQSSRYLVKRTGEKVFLECVQDMDHENMFWYRQDPGLGLRLIYFSYDVKMKEKGDIPEGYSVSREKKERFSLILESASTNQTSMYLCASSFGYEQYFGPGTRLTVT.

This clone appeared a single time. This CDR3 reads CSVRSFDEQFF. The CDR3 DNA is TGCAGCGTTAGGAGTTTCGATGAGCAGTTCTTC. This chain links TRBV29-1 with TRBJ2-1; D unresolved. From germline, CDR1 is SQVTM and CDR2 ANQGSEA. The CDR3 totals 11 residues. Trimming took 5 bases from V and 8 from J, leaving 10 bases between them.